The 13 T cell receptor beta chains below were found in one sample sequenced in a study of T cell clonotyping in hematopoietic cell transplantation. This sample's time point: recipient sample about 28 days before transplant, after cytoreduction. The table came from immunoSEQ multiplex PCR; TCRdb's copy has only in-frame clones and leaves some out. The data hold 7,000 or so clones, with around 88% observed a single time. The sequencing used peripheral blood mononuclear cells, collected before stem cell transplant. All receptors come from a man aged 25-45 years with acute myeloid leukemia. Some clones in this sample may be carry-over from other donors' samples.

This chain connects TRBV19 to TRBJ1-2, with TRBD1 matching 7 bases. Germline CDR1 reads LNHDA; CDR2 reads SQIVND (reference sequence). CDR3 size: 13 residues. Unmatched junction bases numbered 10, after V lost 9 bases and J lost 6 bases. The CDR3 DNA reads TGTGCCAGCCGAACAGGAGGGGGCGATGGCTACACCTTC. This codes for CASRTGGGDGYTF.

The V call is TRBV4-2, the J call TRBJ2-3; D is undetermined. This CDR3 has 13 amino acids. Germline V gene sequence: CDR1 LGHNA, CDR2 YNFKEQ. Trimming took off 8 bases at V and 1 base at J, with 10 bases between the two ends. CDR3 amino acids: CASRVGGTDTQYF. In DNA, the CDR3 is TGTGCCAGCCGAGTTGGGGGCACAGATACGCAGTATTTT.

CDR3 in amino acids: CASSEKGTGELFF. DNA of the CDR3: TGTGCCAGCAGTGAGAAGGGCACCGGGGAGCTGTTTTTT. The chain combines TRBV6-4 with TRBJ2-2; no clear D gene. The V and J ends lost 3 bases and 4 bases respectively, with 6 bases between them. Per germline, CDR1 MRHNA and CDR2 SNTAGT. This CDR3 spans 13 amino acids.

CDR3 sequence reads: CASSDLAGGLYNEQFF. Here the CDR3 DNA reads TGTGCCAGCAGTGATCTAGCGGGAGGTCTCTACAATGAGCAGTTCTTC. The chain carries TRBV25-1 and TRBJ2-1, with TRBD2 matching over 11 bases. The CDR3 covers 16 residues. The junction had 4 bases not matched to a gene; V was cut back by 3 bases and J by 3 bases. Germline-derived CDR1 and CDR2 are MGHDK and SYGVNS.

The chain carries TRBV6-1 and TRBJ2-1; D ambiguous. Trimming stripped 3 bases from V and 9 bases from J, with 12 bases between. Germline V gene data show CDR1 as MNHNS and CDR2 as SASEGT. CDR3 length: 13 amino acids. This CDR3 reads CASSDWPESEQFF. In DNA, the CDR3 is TGTGCCAGCAGTGACTGGCCCGAGAGTGAGCAGTTCTTC.

The rearrangement joins TRBV5-1 to TRBJ2-1, with D perhaps TRBD2 (5 bases). Per germline, CDR1 SGHRS and CDR2 YFSETQ. The ends were cut back, 0 bases at V and 3 bases at J, with 19 bases in the middle. CDR3 length: 18 residues. CDR3 in amino acids: CASSLVPPGRGNYNEQFF. CDR3 coding DNA: TGCGCCAGCAGCTTGGTCCCCCCGGGTCGAGGGAACTACAATGAGCAGTTCTTC.

The chain uses TRBV4-2 and TRBJ1-5; D is perhaps TRBD1 (5 bases). Trimming took off 3 bases at V and 6 bases at J, with 15 bases between the two ends. From germline, CDR1 is LGHNA and CDR2 YNFKEQ. The CDR3 is 15 residues long. CDR3 protein: CASSQSEGLAQPQHF. CDR3 in DNA: TGTGCCAGCAGCCAGAGTGAGGGGCTCGCTCAGCCCCAGCATTTT.

V is TRBV11-2 and J is TRBJ2-1; D is perhaps TRBD2 (5 bases). Trimming shortened V by 10 bases and J by 2 bases, and 12 bases separated the two germline ends. Germline V gene lookup returns CDR1 SGHAT and CDR2 FQNNGV. The CDR3 runs to 13 residues. The CDR3 loop reads CATAVAPYNEQFF. The CDR3 DNA reads as TGTGCCACCGCCGTAGCGCCCTACAATGAGCAGTTCTTC.

This chain links TRBV19 with TRBJ1-2; maybe TRBD1 (6 bases). The CDR3 contains 13 residues. The ends were cut back, 8 bases at V and 6 bases at J, with 16 bases in the middle. Germline V gene sequence: CDR1 LNHDA, CDR2 SQIVND (reference sequence). The CDR3 is CASYLQGSDGYTF. The CDR3, as DNA: TGTGCCAGTTACTTACAGGGCTCGGATGGCTACACCTTC.

The rearrangement links TRBV6-5 to TRBJ2-5; no firm D call. CDR3 length: 15 amino acids. V shed 0 bases and J shed 5 bases, with 13 bases lying between them. CDR1 is MNHEY, CDR2 SVGAGI, per germline. CDR3 sequence (DNA): TGTGCCAGCAGTTACTCCCGGAGTCGTCCCGAGACCCAGTACTTC. Translation: CASSYSRSRPETQYF.

The V call is TRBV6-5, the J call TRBJ2-7, with 10 bases identical to TRBD2. V shed 3 bases, J shed 2 bases, and the junction held 7 bases outside the gene matches. CDR1 MNHEY and CDR2 SVGAGI come from the germline V gene. The CDR3 covers 16 residues. The CDR3 sequence: CASSYQSGRGPYEQYF. DNA of the CDR3: TGTGCCAGCAGTTATCAAAGCGGGAGGGGACCCTACGAGCAGTACTTC.

There are a few counts of this clone. V is TRBV30 and J is TRBJ1-4; no clear D. This CDR3 has 11 residues. Germline V lookup: CDR1 GTSNPN, CDR2 SVGIG (reference sequence). Trimming shortened V by 5 bases and J by 5 bases, and 6 bases separated the two germline ends. DNA of the CDR3: TGTGCCTGGCAGAGGAATGAAAAACTGTTTTTT. Translated: CAWQRNEKLFF.

The table lists this clone with a count of one. The chain joins TRBV30 to TRBJ1-6; TRBD1 matches at 7 bases. CDR3 length: 14 amino acids. Looked up from germline, CDR1 is GTSNPN and CDR2 is SVGIG (reference sequence). V lost 1 base and J lost 14; bases outside the gene matches: 11. CDR3 nucleotides: TGTGCCTGGAGTGAGGGAAACAGGGGATCTTCCCTCCACTTT. This translates into CAWSEGNRGSSLHF.